The T cell receptor beta chain described here comes from a study of T-cell memory formation after mild COVID-19. Study-level information: Most TCR clusters belonged to a single donor. Broader study findings: There were some responding clones in pre-infection memory, which suggested that cross-reactive memory had joined.

Germline-derived CDR1 and CDR2 are WSHSY and SAAADI. Trimming took 6 bases from V and 12 from J, leaving 12 bases between them. The CDR3 runs 11 residues. This clonotype showed up just a few times. The antigen is unknown. Constant-segment primers served in 5'RACE that generated TCR alpha and TCR beta cDNA libraries bearing sample barcodes and UMIs. In TCRdb, the 5' RACE reads were re-called with MiXCR into one record per CDR3 protein. This repertoire shows hundreds of thousands of distinct CDR3 sequences, about 20% found once; its top ten account for around 9.2%. Source material: PBMCs or a T cell subset sorted from them (not recorded which). The sequence came from an adult woman who had mild COVID-19 (a few samples of this study predate the infection). Cell type and time point are not known. This chain connects TRBV10-2 to TRBJ2-1; D may be TRBD1 (6 bases). The CDR3 region is CASSEGGAQFF. The DNA for the CDR3 is TGCGCCAGCAGCGAAGGGGGTGCGCAGTTCTTC.